This T cell receptor (beta chain) was identified in a study of technical replicates of blood from a few donors. Sequencing was performed with immunoSEQ multiplex PCR; in TCRdb, only in-frame clones are kept and a portion is missing. The sample has around 80,000 clones, roughly 98% seen once; the top ten hold around 0.15%. Germline V gene lookup returns CDR1 LNHDA and CDR2 SQIVND (reference sequence). The CDR3 has 17 amino acids. Germline trimming cut 3 bases from V and 2 bases from J; bases unmatched to any gene: 9. This chain joins TRBV19 and TRBJ1-5; TRBD1 agrees at 8 bases. Sequencing input: T cells isolated from PBMCs. This TCR derives from a human donor in good health. Here the CDR3 DNA reads TGTGCCAGTAGTATGGGCCAGGGGGCCGGAGGCAATCAGCCCCAGCATTTT. Its translation: CASSMGQGAGGNQPQHF.